This is a list of T cell receptor beta chains from one sample in a study of T cell therapy after organ transplantation. No antigen is known for these receptors. Using immunoSEQ multiplex PCR, the repertoire was profiled, and TCRdb retains in-frame clones only, with some absent. The table lists fewer than 25,000 clones, 84% of them singletons, with approximately 33% in the top ten. Sequences were derived from CD8+ T cells from blood, sampled after autologous CMV-specific T cell therapy. Every receptor here comes from a human patient who had received a solid organ transplant and had CMV disease. Some T cells may have originated in the graft donor. Each CDR3 is given with its conserved first and last residue. D genes are given only for firm matches. Only part of the rows carry a size: once, few, many, or a class if the clone is expanded.

j_gene,d_gene,v_gene,abundance,CDR3nt,CDR3aa
TRBJ1-3,NA,TRBV5-6,NA,TGTGCCAGCAGCTCAGGGACCGACTCTGGAAACACCATATATTTT,CASSSGTDSGNTIYF
TRBJ1-4,NA,TRBV27,NA,TGTGCCAGCAGCTTGGCGTCCTCAACTAATGAAAAACTGTTTTTT,CASSLASSTNEKLFF
TRBJ2-1,TRBD2,TRBV27,NA,TGTGCCAGCGGAGATGGGGGGGGGACTAGCTCCTACAATGAGCAGTTCTTC,CASGDGGGTSSYNEQFF
TRBJ1-5,NA,TRBV28,NA,TGTGCCAGCAGCACGACTGTTAATCAGCCCCAGCATTTT,CASSTTVNQPQHF
TRBJ1-5,NA,TRBV7-9,NA,TGTGCCAGCAGCTTAGAGGGTCAGCCCCAGCATTTT,CASSLEGQPQHF
TRBJ1-1,NA,TRBV19,few,TGTGCCAGTAGTACCAATCGACTTGAAGCTTTCTTT,CASSTNRLEAFF
TRBJ2-7,TRBD1,TRBV7-9,NA,TGTGCCAGCAGCCAAGAGTGGGGACAGGGAAGAGACGAGCAGTACTTC,CASSQEWGQGRDEQYF
TRBJ2-1,NA,TRBV27,NA,TGTGCCAGCAGTTTACAAGGGGCCTACAATGAGCAGTTCTTC,CASSLQGAYNEQFF
TRBJ1-1,NA,TRBV19,NA,TGTGCCAGTAGTATATCCGGGGGCCCTGAAGCTTTCTTT,CASSISGGPEAFF
TRBJ2-7,TRBD2,TRBV27,NA,TGTGCCAGCAGTTTATCGATGGCGGGAGTTACCGTCGAGCAGTACTTC,CASSLSMAGVTVEQYF
TRBJ1-4,NA,TRBV12-5,NA,TGTGCTAGTGGTTTGTTCTTGAAGCCCGCAACTAATGAAAAACTGTTTTTT,CASGLFLKPATNEKLFF
TRBJ1-1,TRBD1,TRBV6-5,NA,TGTGCCGGTGGACAGGGTGAATCATCTGAAGCTTTCTTT,CAGGQGESSEAFF
TRBJ1-6,NA,TRBV9,NA,TGTGCCAGCAGCGTCGAACAGGGATCAAATTCACCCCTCCACTTT,CASSVEQGSNSPLHF
TRBJ1-1,NA,TRBV6-6,few,TGTGCCAGCAGGGAGAACACTGAAGCTTTCTTT,CASRENTEAFF
TRBJ2-3,TRBD2,TRBV7-8,NA,TGTGCCAGCAGCGTGGCGGGAGCTGCAGATACGCAGTATTTT,CASSVAGAADTQYF
TRBJ2-5,NA,TRBV4-3,NA,TGCGCCAGCAGCCAACCCCAAGGGGCAGAGACCCAGTACTTC,CASSQPQGAETQYF
TRBJ2-1,NA,TRBV7-9,NA,TGTGCCAGCAGCTTAGGACTTGACAGAAGACTTAACAATGAGCAGTTCTTC,CASSLGLDRRLNNEQFF
TRBJ2-3,TRBD2,TRBV27,NA,TGTGCCAGCAGGGTTAGCGGGGGGGATACGCAGTATTTT,CASRVSGGDTQYF
TRBJ1-1,NA,TRBV6-4,NA,TGTGCCAGCAGGCGGACTCTGAACACTGAAGCTTTCTTT,CASRRTLNTEAFF
TRBJ1-5,NA,TRBV7-9,few,TGTGCCAGCAGCTTAGCAGGGTCCAATCAGCCCCAGCATTTT,CASSLAGSNQPQHF
TRBJ2-3,TRBD2,TRBV7-2,NA,TGTGCCAGCAGCTTAGATGTCAGGCTAGCGGGCACAGATACGCAGTATTTT,CASSLDVRLAGTDTQYF